The 15 T cell receptor beta chains below were found in one sample sequenced in a study of Graves' ophthalmopathy and Graves' hyperthyroidism. The TCR beta CDR3 regions underwent amplification from RNA transcripts. Scientists carried out first-round RT-PCR using HTBI primers and then a second-round multiplex PCR. TCRdb re-analysed the multiplex PCR reads in MiXCR, keeping a single row per CDR3 protein. The sample records more than 150,000 distinct CDR3 sequences, 30% to 45% being singletons. The specimen was peripheral blood. The source of these receptors is a woman in her 40s with Graves' ophthalmopathy.

This clonotype was counted ten times or more. This chain joins TRBV27 and TRBJ1-6; D possibly corresponds to TRBD1 (5 bases). Trimming removed 3 bases at V and 9 bases at J, with 12 bases between. Germline V gene sequence: CDR1 MNHEY, CDR2 SMNVEV (reference sequence). This CDR3 has 14 residues. DNA for the CDR3: TGTGCCAGCAGTTTTTCAGGGCTGGGTTCACCCCTCCACTTT. It codes for CASSFSGLGSPLHF.

This chain connects TRBV6-2 or TRBV6-3 to TRBJ2-2; no definite D call. V dropped 4 bases and J dropped 6 bases, with 9 bases sitting between them. The CDR3 is made up of 13 amino acids. Per the germline V gene, CDR1 is MNHEY and CDR2 is SVGEGT. The CDR3 region has the DNA TGTGCCAGCAGTTCCGCTAATCCCGGGGAGCTGTTTTTT. Translating gives CASSSANPGELFF.

V usage is TRBV10-3 and J usage is TRBJ2-3; 7 nucleotides match TRBD2. The CDR3 loop spans 15 amino acids. With V trimmed by 4 bases and J by 3 bases, 7 bases remained unmatched. Germline CDR1 is ENHRY and CDR2 is SYGVKD. The CDR3 sequence is CAISALQRDTDTQYF. The CDR3 nucleotides are TGTGCCATCAGTGCCCTTCAGCGGGATACAGATACGCAGTATTTT.

This clonotype was seen many times. The chain has TRBV6-2 or TRBV6-3 and TRBJ2-7, with TRBD2 matching 8 bases. The CDR3 spans 17 residues. Germline assignment: CDR1 MNHEY and CDR2 SVGEGT. V gave up 2 bases and J gave up 1 base; unmatched junction bases: 10. The CDR3 nucleotides are TGTGCCAGCAGTTACGGTGGTAGCGGGAAGTTGTCCTACGAGCAGTACTTC. Encoded protein: CASSYGGSGKLSYEQYF.

This clonotype came up once. The rearrangement uses TRBV12-3 or TRBV12-4 and TRBJ2-7; D is uncertain. Trimming cost V 11 bases and J 1 base, with 18 bases left between them. The CDR3 consists of 14 residues. CDR3 protein: CASQAARYSYEQYF. The CDR3 DNA follows: TGTGCCTCACAAGCAGCTCGGTATTCCTACGAGCAGTACTTC.

This clonotype was recorded many times. The rearrangement links TRBV4-3 to TRBJ2-3, with 8 bases matching TRBD2. J lost 6 bases, V lost 3 bases, and 8 bases had no gene match. The CDR3 has 15 residues. Per germline, CDR1 LGHNA and CDR2 YSLEER. CDR3: CASSQAARGRDTQYF. The CDR3 DNA reads as TGCGCCAGCAGCCAGGCCGCTCGCGGGAGGGATACGCAGTATTTT.

This clonotype was recorded many times. Given a much more abundant clone one base away, this may be a read error. CDR3 sequence: CASGPLEDQPQHF. CDR3 sequence (DNA): TGTGCCAGCGGCCCCCTCGAGGATCAGCCCCAGCATTTT. The V call is TRBV11-2, the J call TRBJ1-5, with D hard to call. There are 13 residues in the CDR3. Germline CDR1 and CDR2: SGHAT and FQNNGV. Trimming stripped 8 bases from V and 5 bases from J, with 13 bases between.

This clonotype was observed many times. The rearrangement links TRBV29-1 to TRBJ2-5; D gene ambiguous. The CDR3 is 10 amino acids. V was cut by 7 bases and J by 4 bases, with 7 bases left in between. Per germline, CDR1 SQVTM and CDR2 ANQGSEA. CDR3 amino acids: CSAERETQYF. CDR3 DNA: TGCAGCGCCGAAAGAGAGACCCAGTACTTC.

This chain joins TRBV20-1 and TRBJ2-7; 12 bases are a match to TRBD2. V shed 0 bases and J 2 bases; nucleotides not matched to a gene: 5. This CDR3 has 16 amino acids. In germline, CDR1 is DFQATT, CDR2 SNEGSKA (reference sequence). CDR3 sequence (DNA): TGCAGTGCTAGAGATCCTAGCGGGAGGGCACCCTACGAGCAGTACTTC. This codes for CSARDPSGRAPYEQYF.

This clonotype was counted many times. For the CDR3, the DNA is TGTGCCAGCAGTGGTAGAGACAGGGGAGACACTGAAGCTTTCTTT. Amino acids: CASSGRDRGDTEAFF. The gene calls are TRBV2 and TRBJ1-1; 8 bases are a match to TRBD1. The ends lost 4 bases at V and 3 bases at J; junction bases unmatched: 7. This CDR3 contains 15 residues. Germline CDR1 is SNHLY and CDR2 is FYNNEI.

The V gene is TRBV6-1, the J gene TRBJ2-5; tentatively, D is TRBD1 or TRBD2 (5 bases each). Germline loops: CDR1 MNHNS, CDR2 SASEGT. With 4 bases removed from V and 5 bases from J, the gap between germline ends came to 14 bases. This CDR3 spans 14 amino acids. The CDR3 bases are TGTGCCAGCAGTGGTTCTGGGGACGCGGAGACCCAGTACTTC. This translates into CASSGSGDAETQYF.

There are many counts of this clonotype. The genes are TRBV6-5 and TRBJ1-2; 8 bases are shared with TRBD1. Trimming took 0 bases from V and 0 from J; bases not matched to a gene: 3. CDR3 length: 16 residues. Germline assignment: CDR1 MNHEY and CDR2 SVGAGI. Here the CDR3 DNA reads TGTGCCAGCAGTTACTCCACAGGGGGAACTAACTATGGCTACACCTTC. It codes for CASSYSTGGTNYGYTF.

The rearrangement links TRBV6-1 to TRBJ1-5; no definite D call. Trimming took 6 bases from V and 1 from J, leaving 13 bases between them. The CDR3 consists of 15 residues. Looked up from germline, CDR1 is MNHNS and CDR2 is SASEGT. CDR3 bases: TGTGCCAGCAGCCGGTTAGCGGGAAGCAATCAGCCCCAGCATTTT. Translation gives CASSRLAGSNQPQHF.

The gene calls are TRBV12-3 or TRBV12-4 and TRBJ2-5; TRBD2 aligns across 10 bases. V dropped 5 bases and J dropped 5; count of bases not matched to a gene: 5. CDR3 size: 14 residues. The CDR3 DNA sequence: TGTGCCAGCAGTCCCCCGGGACTAGCGGAGACCCAGTACTTC. It specifies CASSPPGLAETQYF.

The V gene is TRBV20-1, the J gene TRBJ1-2; 8 bases agree with TRBD1. The CDR3 extends over 13 amino acids. The V gene end was trimmed by 6 bases and the J gene end by 5 bases; junction bases not matched to a gene: 8. Per germline, CDR1 DFQATT and CDR2 SNEGSKA (reference sequence). The CDR3 nucleotides are TGCAGTGCCGGCAAGGACAGGGCGTATGGCTACACCTTC. Translation: CSAGKDRAYGYTF.